This record covers a single TCR beta chain. Before being deemed recovered, Cohort 3 donors had two negative PCRs, clearance, or symptom resolution. Clones were sequenced by immunoSEQ multiplex PCR, and TCRdb holds only the in-frame ones, with some missing. The table shows around 250,000 clones, with 65% to 90% occurring only once. This record comes from a study of blood T cell repertoires in COVID-19. With 7 bases removed from V and 6 bases from J, the gap between germline ends came to 16 bases. This CDR3 contains 14 residues. Germline loops: CDR1 MDHEN, CDR2 SYDVKM. The source is a man aged 18 to 30 who had recovered from COVID-19. V and J are TRBV28 and TRBJ1-5; D remains ambiguous. Sample: PBMCs or T cells enriched from blood (not recorded which). The CDR3 region has the DNA TGTGCCAGCACCCTGGGCGCCTGGGTTCAGCCCCAGCATTTT. Its translation: CASTLGAWVQPQHF.